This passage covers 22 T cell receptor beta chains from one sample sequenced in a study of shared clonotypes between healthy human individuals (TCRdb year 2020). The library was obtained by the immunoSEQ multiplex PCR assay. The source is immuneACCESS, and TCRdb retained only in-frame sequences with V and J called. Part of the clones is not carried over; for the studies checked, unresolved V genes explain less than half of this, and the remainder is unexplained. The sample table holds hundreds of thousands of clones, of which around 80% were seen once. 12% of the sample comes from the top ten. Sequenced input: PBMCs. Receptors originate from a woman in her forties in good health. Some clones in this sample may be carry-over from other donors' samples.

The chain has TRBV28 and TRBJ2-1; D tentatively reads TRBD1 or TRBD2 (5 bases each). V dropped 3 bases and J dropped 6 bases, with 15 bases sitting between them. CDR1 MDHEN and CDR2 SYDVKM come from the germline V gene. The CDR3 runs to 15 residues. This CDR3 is CASSFPGRVGNEQFF. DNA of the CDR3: TGTGCCAGCAGTTTCCCAGGGCGGGTTGGCAATGAGCAGTTCTTC.

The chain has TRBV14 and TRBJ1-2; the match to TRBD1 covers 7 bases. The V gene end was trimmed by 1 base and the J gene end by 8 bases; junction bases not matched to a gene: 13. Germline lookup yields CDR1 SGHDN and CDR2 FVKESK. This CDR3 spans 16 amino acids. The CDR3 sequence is CASSQASGTASWGYTF. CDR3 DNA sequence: TGTGCCAGCAGCCAAGCGTCCGGGACAGCGAGTTGGGGCTACACCTTC.

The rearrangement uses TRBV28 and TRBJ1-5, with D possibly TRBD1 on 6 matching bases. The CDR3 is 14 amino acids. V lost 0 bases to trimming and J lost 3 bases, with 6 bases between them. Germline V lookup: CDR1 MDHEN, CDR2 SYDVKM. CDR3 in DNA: TGTGCCAGCAGTTTATGGGGGGCCAATCAGCCCCAGCATTTT. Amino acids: CASSLWGANQPQHF.

CDR3 nucleotide sequence: TGTGCCAGCAGCTTGGACTCATTCAACTATGGCTACACCTTC. Residues: CASSLDSFNYGYTF. The genes are TRBV7-2 and TRBJ1-2; no clear D. From germline, CDR1 is SGHTA and CDR2 FQGNSA. The CDR3 is made up of 14 amino acids. Trimming stripped 3 bases from V and 2 bases from J, with 10 bases between.

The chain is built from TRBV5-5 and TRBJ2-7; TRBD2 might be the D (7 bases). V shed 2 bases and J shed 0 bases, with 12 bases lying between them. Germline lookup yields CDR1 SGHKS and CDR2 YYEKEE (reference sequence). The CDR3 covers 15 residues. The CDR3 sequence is CASSFRGGSSYEQYF. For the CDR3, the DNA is TGTGCCAGCAGCTTCAGGGGCGGGAGCTCCTACGAGCAGTACTTC.

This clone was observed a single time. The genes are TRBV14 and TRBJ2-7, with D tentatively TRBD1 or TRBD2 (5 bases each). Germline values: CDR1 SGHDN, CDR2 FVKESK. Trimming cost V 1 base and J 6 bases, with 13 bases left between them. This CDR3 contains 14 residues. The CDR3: CASSQVRGVGEQYF. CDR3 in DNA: TGTGCCAGCAGCCAAGTCCGAGGGGTCGGCGAGCAGTACTTC.

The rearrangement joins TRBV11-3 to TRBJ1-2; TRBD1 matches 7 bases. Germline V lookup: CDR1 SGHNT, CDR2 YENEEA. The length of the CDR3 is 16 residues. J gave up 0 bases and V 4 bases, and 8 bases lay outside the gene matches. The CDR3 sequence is CASSYSSGTANYGYTF. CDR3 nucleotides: TGTGCCAGCAGCTACAGTTCCGGGACAGCTAACTATGGCTACACCTTC.

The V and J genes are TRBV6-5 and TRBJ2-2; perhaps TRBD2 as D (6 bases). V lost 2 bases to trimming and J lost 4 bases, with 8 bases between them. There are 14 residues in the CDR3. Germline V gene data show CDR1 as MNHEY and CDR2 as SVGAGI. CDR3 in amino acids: CASSYGTGTGELFF. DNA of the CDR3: TGTGCCAGCAGTTACGGGACTGGCACCGGGGAGCTGTTTTTT.

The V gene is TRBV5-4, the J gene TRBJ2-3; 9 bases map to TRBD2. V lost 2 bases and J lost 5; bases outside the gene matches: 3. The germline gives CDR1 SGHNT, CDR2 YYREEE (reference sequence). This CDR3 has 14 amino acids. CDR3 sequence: CASSFQREEDTQYF. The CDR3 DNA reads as TGTGCCAGCAGCTTCCAGCGGGAGGAAGATACGCAGTATTTT.

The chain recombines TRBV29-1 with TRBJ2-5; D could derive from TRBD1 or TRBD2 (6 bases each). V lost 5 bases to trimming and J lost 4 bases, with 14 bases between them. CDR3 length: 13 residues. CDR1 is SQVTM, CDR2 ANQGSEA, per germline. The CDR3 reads CSVPLRGAETQYF. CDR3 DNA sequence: TGCAGCGTTCCGCTGAGGGGGGCAGAGACCCAGTACTTC.

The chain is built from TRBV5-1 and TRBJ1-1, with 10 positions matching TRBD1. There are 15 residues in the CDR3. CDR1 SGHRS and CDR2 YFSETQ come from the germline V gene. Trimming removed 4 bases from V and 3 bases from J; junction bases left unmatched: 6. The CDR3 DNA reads TGCGCCAGCAGCCCGGGGACAGGGGTGTACACTGAAGCTTTCTTT. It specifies CASSPGTGVYTEAFF.

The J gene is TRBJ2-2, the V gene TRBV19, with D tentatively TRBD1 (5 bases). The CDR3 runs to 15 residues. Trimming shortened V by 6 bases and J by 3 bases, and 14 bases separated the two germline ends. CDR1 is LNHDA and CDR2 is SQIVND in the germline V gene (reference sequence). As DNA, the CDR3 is TGTGCCAGTAGCAGGGTAAACTTCGACACCGGGGAGCTGTTTTTT. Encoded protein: CASSRVNFDTGELFF.

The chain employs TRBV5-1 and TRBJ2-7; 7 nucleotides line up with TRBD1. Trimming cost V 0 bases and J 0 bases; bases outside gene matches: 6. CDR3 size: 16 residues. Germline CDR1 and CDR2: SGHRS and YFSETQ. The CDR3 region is CASSLAEGQSSYEQYF. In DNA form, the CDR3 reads TGCGCCAGCAGCTTGGCCGAGGGACAGAGCTCCTACGAGCAGTACTTC.

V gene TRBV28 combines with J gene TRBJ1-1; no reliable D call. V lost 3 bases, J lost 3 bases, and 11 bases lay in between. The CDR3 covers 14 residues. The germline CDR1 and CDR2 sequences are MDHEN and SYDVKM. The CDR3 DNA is TGTGCCAGCAGTTTGGCCGGGTTGGACACTGAAGCTTTCTTT. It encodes CASSLAGLDTEAFF.

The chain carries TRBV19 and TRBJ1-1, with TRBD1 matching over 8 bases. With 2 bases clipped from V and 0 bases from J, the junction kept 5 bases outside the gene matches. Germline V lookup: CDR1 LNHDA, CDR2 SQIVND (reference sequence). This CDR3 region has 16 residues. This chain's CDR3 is CASSIHRGGMNTEAFF. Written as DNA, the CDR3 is TGTGCCAGTAGTATACACAGGGGGGGAATGAACACTGAAGCTTTCTTT.

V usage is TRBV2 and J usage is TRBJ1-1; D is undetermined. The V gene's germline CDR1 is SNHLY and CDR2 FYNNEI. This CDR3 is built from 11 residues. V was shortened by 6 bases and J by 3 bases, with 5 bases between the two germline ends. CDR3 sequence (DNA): TGTGCCAGCAGAGGGTACACTGAAGCTTTCTTT. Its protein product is CASRGYTEAFF.

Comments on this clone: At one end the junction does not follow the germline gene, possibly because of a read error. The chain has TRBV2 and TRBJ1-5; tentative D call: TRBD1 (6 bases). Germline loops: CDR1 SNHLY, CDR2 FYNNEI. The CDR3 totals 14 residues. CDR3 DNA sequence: TGTACCAGCAGTGAATTGGACAGCGATCAGCCCCGGCATTTT. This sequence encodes CTSSELDSDQPRHF.

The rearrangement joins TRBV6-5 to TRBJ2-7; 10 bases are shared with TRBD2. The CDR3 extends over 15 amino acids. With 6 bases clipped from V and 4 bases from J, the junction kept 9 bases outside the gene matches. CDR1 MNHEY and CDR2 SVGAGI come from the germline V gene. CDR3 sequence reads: CASSPLLAGRYEQYF. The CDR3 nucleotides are TGTGCCAGCAGCCCCCTACTAGCGGGAAGGTACGAGCAGTACTTC.

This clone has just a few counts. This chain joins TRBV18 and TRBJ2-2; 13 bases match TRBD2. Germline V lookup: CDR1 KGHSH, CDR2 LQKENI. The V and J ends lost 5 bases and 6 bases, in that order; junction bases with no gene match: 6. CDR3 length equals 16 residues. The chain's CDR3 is CASSVGLAGVSGELFF. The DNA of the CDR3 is TGTGCCAGCTCAGTCGGACTAGCGGGAGTTTCCGGGGAGCTGTTTTTT.

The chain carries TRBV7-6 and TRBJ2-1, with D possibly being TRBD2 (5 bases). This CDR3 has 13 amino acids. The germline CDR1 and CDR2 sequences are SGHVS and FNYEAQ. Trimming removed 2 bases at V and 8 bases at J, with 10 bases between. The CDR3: CASSLTRADEQFF. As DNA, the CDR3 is TGTGCCAGCAGCTTAACTAGAGCAGATGAGCAGTTCTTC.

The CDR3 here is CASSVSGLSYNEQFF. The CDR3 nucleotides are TGTGCCAGCAGCGTGAGCGGGCTCTCCTACAATGAGCAGTTCTTC. V usage is TRBV9 and J usage is TRBJ2-1; TRBD2 is a possible D gene (6 bases). In germline, CDR1 is SGDLS, CDR2 YYNGEE. The ends were cut back, 2 bases at V and 0 bases at J, with 9 bases in the middle. CDR3 length: 15 amino acids.

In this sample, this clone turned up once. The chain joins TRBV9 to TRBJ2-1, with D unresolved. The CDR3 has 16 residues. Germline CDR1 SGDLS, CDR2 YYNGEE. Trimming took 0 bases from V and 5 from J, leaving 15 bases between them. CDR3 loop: CASSVGSIRGNNEQFF. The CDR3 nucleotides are TGTGCCAGCAGCGTAGGGTCTATCCGAGGCAACAATGAGCAGTTCTTC.